This T cell receptor (beta chain) was identified during a study of cytomegalovirus exposure and HLA in healthy donors. J lost 0 bases, V lost 3 bases, and 1 base had no gene match. The CDR3 consists of 14 residues. CDR1 and CDR2 (germline): LNHNV, YYDKDF (reference sequence). As concerns this clone: Its antigen is unknown.

Study-level findings and limits: The CMV antigen specificity of a few CMV-associated chains was confirmed through in vitro analysis. A later analysis found first-cohort TCR clusters tended to co-occur in the roughly 120 validation repertoires.

Assay used: immunoSEQ multiplex PCR; TCRdb lists only in-frame clones, some missing. This table has about 120,000 clones, 89% appearing once. This chain links TRBV15 with TRBJ2-7; 8 bases map to TRBD2. Sequencing was carried out using PBMCs. This receptor was obtained from a woman aged 18-29 years in good health and CMV-seronegative. DNA of the CDR3: TGTGCCACCAGCAGCGGGGGGGTCTCCTACGAGCAGTACGTC. It specifies CATSSGGVSYEQYV.